Each of the 21 T cell receptor beta chains below was sequenced from the same sample in a study of T cell responses to AZD1222 COVID-19 vaccine (dated by TCRdb to about 2021). In light of the paper, this sample's time point label describes: about 28 days (+/-7) after the second vaccine dose. Libraries were made using the immunoSEQ multiplex PCR assay. Held by TCRdb, this immuneACCESS table contains in-frame sequences only and omits some clones. Under half of the omission traces to an unresolved V gene where checked; the cause of the rest is unknown. This sample gives about 120,000 clones in total; more than 70% of them show up just once. The ten largest clonotypes hold under 6.5% of the sample. The source material was peripheral blood, sampled 28 days after the second AZD1222 dose. All receptors derive from an adult who received the AZD1222 COVID-19 vaccine.

This chain joins TRBV5-4 and TRBJ2-3; 8 nucleotides match TRBD1. V lost 4 bases, J lost 3 bases, and 13 bases stayed unmatched. CDR1 SGHNT and CDR2 YYREEE come from the germline V gene (reference sequence). The CDR3 length is 17 residues. The CDR3 nucleotides read TGTGCCAGCAGCGTGAACAGGGGGTCGGAGGGAACAGATACGCAGTATTTT. As protein: CASSVNRGSEGTDTQYF.

The chain employs TRBV28 and TRBJ1-2; D unclear. The germline V gene encodes CDR1 MDHEN and CDR2 SYDVKM. V lost 6 bases and J lost 0, with 5 bases in between. The CDR3 is 12 residues long. The CDR3 region is CASSRTNYGYTF. The CDR3 DNA reads as TGTGCCAGCAGCCGGACTAACTATGGCTACACCTTC.

V and J are TRBV3-1 (or the pseudogene TRBV3-2) and TRBJ2-2, with D possibly called TRBD1 or TRBD2 (6 bases each). The CDR3 length is 15 residues. The germline CDR1 and CDR2 sequences are LGHDT and YNNKEL (reference sequence). V was clipped by 0 bases and J by 4 bases, with 9 bases between them. CDR3 residues: CASSQDGGRTGELFF. The DNA for the CDR3 is TGTGCCAGCAGCCAAGATGGGGGGCGCACCGGGGAGCTGTTTTTT.

The chain recombines TRBV5-1 with TRBJ1-1; TRBD1 might be the D (6 bases). Deletions cut 1 base from V and 5 bases from J, with 12 bases between. CDR1 and CDR2 from the germline V gene are SGHRS and YFSETQ. The CDR3 extends over 14 amino acids. The CDR3 DNA reads as TGCGCCAGCAGCTTGACAGGGTCTTGGACTGAAGCTTTCTTT. It codes for CASSLTGSWTEAFF. Drawing the rest from reference TRBV5-1 and TRBJ1-1, the complete variable domain is KAGVTQTPRYLIKTRGQQVTLSCSPISGHRSVSWYQQTPGQGLQFLFEYFSETQRNKGNFPGRFSGRQFSNSRSEMNVSTLELGDSALYLCASSLTGSWTEAFFGQGTRLTVV.

This chain joins TRBV28 and TRBJ2-3; D could derive from TRBD1 or TRBD2 (5 bases each). CDR1 and CDR2 (germline): MDHEN, SYDVKM. The V and J ends lost 6 bases and 1 base respectively, with 11 bases between them. This CDR3 contains 14 residues. The CDR3 DNA follows: TGTGCCAGCAGCCGCCGGGGCGGCACAGATACGCAGTATTTT. Encoded protein: CASSRRGGTDTQYF.

The V call is TRBV27, the J call TRBJ1-1, with D maybe TRBD1 (5 bases). The CDR3 extends over 14 amino acids. Per the germline V gene, CDR1 is MNHEY and CDR2 is SMNVEV (reference sequence). V lost 3 bases to trimming and J lost 1 base, with 9 bases between them. DNA for the CDR3: TGTGCCAGCAGTTTTAATCAGGGGAACACTGAAGCTTTCTTT. Its translation: CASSFNQGNTEAFF.

The chain carries TRBV7-2 and TRBJ1-2; no firm D call. The V and J ends lost 1 base and 4 bases respectively, with 4 bases between them. Germline CDR1 and CDR2: SGHTA and FQGNSA. There are 12 residues in the CDR3. For the CDR3, the DNA is TGTGCCAGCAGCTTAGGCTTCTATGGCTACACCTTC. Protein product: CASSLGFYGYTF.

The chain recombines TRBV3-1 (or the pseudogene TRBV3-2) with TRBJ2-3; 16 nucleotides align to TRBD2. CDR1 and CDR2 from the germline V gene are LGHDT and YNNKEL (reference sequence). There are 18 residues in the CDR3. V lost 1 base to trimming and J lost 2 bases; unmatched junction nucleotides: 3. CDR3 nucleotides: TGTGCCAGCAGCCAAGGTGGGACTAGCGGGGGGGTCACAGATACGCAGTATTTT. Amino acid sequence: CASSQGGTSGGVTDTQYF.

This clone has a handful of counts. CDR3 sequence reads: CASSFGDRTLGGYTF. CDR3 nucleotide sequence: TGTGCCAGCAGCTTTGGGGACAGGACCCTCGGGGGCTACACCTTC. The J gene is TRBJ1-2, the V gene TRBV5-8; 8 positions agree with TRBD1. The germline CDR1 and CDR2 sequences are SGHTS and YDEGEE. The CDR3 sequence is 15 residues long. Trimming at V came to 2 bases and at J to 8 bases, leaving 11 bases not matched to a gene.

The chain carries TRBV5-1 and TRBJ2-1, with a tentative D call TRBD2 (5 bases). Between the trimmed V and J ends, which lost 2 bases and 0 bases, there was a span of 12 bases. The CDR3 is 16 residues long. Germline-derived CDR1 and CDR2 are SGHRS and YFSETQ. CDR3 nucleotides: TGCGCCAGCAGCTTAGCCCCTCGGGACTCCTACAATGAGCAGTTCTTC. This codes for CASSLAPRDSYNEQFF.

The chain links TRBV19 to TRBJ2-7; 8 nucleotides align to TRBD1. V shed 5 bases and J 7 bases; nucleotides not matched to a gene: 10. Germline values: CDR1 LNHDA, CDR2 SQIVND (reference sequence). The CDR3 has 14 residues. The CDR3: CASSFRTGSGEQYF. CDR3 bases: TGTGCCAGTAGTTTCCGGACAGGGTCCGGGGAGCAGTACTTC.

With regard to this clone: No conserved phenylalanine or tryptophan is present at the end of the CDR3, so a read error is the likely explanation. The gene calls are TRBV4-3 and TRBJ1-2; D possibly corresponds to TRBD1 (6 bases). CDR3 length: 14 residues. V lost 0 bases and J 9 bases, leaving 14 bases between the germline ends. CDR1 is LGHNA and CDR2 is YSLEER in the germline V gene. Written as DNA, the CDR3 is TGCGCCAGCAGCCAAGATCTTGGGGGCCTGAGCTACACCCTC. Protein product: CASSQDLGGLSYTL.

The rearrangement links TRBV28 to TRBJ1-1, with a tentative D call TRBD1 (5 bases). Germline loops: CDR1 MDHEN, CDR2 SYDVKM. There are 15 residues in the CDR3. Between the trimmed V and J ends, which lost 1 base and 1 base, there was a span of 10 bases. This CDR3 is CASSLYGGENTEAFF. As DNA, the CDR3 is TGTGCCAGCAGTTTATACGGGGGGGAGAACACTGAAGCTTTCTTT.

The genes are TRBV3-1 (or the pseudogene TRBV3-2) and TRBJ2-7; D is ambiguous. Germline CDR1 LGHDT, CDR2 YNNKEL (reference sequence). The CDR3 consists of 13 residues. V lost 0 bases to trimming and J lost 3 bases, with 6 bases between them. CDR3 sequence (DNA): TGTGCCAGCAGCCAAGAGGGGATCTACGAGCAGTACTTC. As protein: CASSQEGIYEQYF.

The V and J genes are TRBV6-2 or TRBV6-3 and TRBJ1-1; D may be TRBD1 (5 bases). The CDR3 consists of 15 residues. The V gene lost 4 bases and the J gene lost 4 bases, with 16 bases spanning the gap. Germline CDR1 and CDR2: MNHEY and SVGEGT. CDR3 sequence reads: CASSSPAPGPTEAFF. CDR3 coding DNA: TGTGCCAGCAGTTCCCCCGCGCCGGGGCCCACTGAAGCTTTCTTT.

J is TRBJ2-7 and V is TRBV5-8, with 12 bases identical to TRBD2. This CDR3 spans 14 amino acids. Germline lookup yields CDR1 SGHTS and CDR2 YDEGEE. Trimming took 10 bases from V and 4 from J; bases not matched to a gene: 9. The CDR3 sequence is CAFLTGTSGYEQYF. The DNA for the CDR3 is TGTGCCTTTCTAACCGGGACTAGCGGGTACGAGCAGTACTTC.

V usage is TRBV6-1 and J usage is TRBJ1-6, with unresolved D. Trimming removed 3 bases from V and 6 bases from J, with 15 bases in between. The germline gives CDR1 MNHNS, CDR2 SASEGT. There are 16 residues in the CDR3. For the CDR3, the DNA is TGTGCCAGCAGTGATAGGAGTGCTCCGTTTAATTCACCCCTCCACTTT. Encoded protein: CASSDRSAPFNSPLHF.

This clone was counted only a few times. This rearrangement joins TRBV7-2 to TRBJ1-1, with TRBD1 matching over 7 bases. CDR1 is SGHTA, CDR2 FQGNSA, per germline. The CDR3 consists of 15 residues. With V trimmed by 2 bases and J by 2 bases, 5 bases remained unmatched. The chain's CDR3 is CASSLRGDSNTEAFF. In nucleotides, the CDR3 is TGTGCCAGCAGCTTAAGAGGGGACAGCAACACTGAAGCTTTCTTT.

This clone was recorded once. This chain uses TRBV4-3 with TRBJ1-4; TRBD1 is a possible D gene (5 bases). Trimming removed 1 base from V and 4 bases from J, with 7 bases in between. The CDR3 runs to 14 residues. Germline V gene lookup returns CDR1 LGHNA and CDR2 YSLEER. This chain's CDR3 is CASSQVGDNEKLFF. The CDR3, as DNA: TGCGCCAGCAGCCAAGTAGGGGATAATGAAAAACTGTTTTTT.

There are a few counts of this clone. The rearrangement joins TRBV4-1 to TRBJ2-7; D gene unclear. CDR3 size: 13 residues. CDR1 and CDR2 (germline): MGHRA, YSYEKL. Trimming stripped 1 base from V and 5 bases from J, with 9 bases between. The CDR3 region is CASSQVGVDEQYF. CDR3 coding DNA: TGCGCCAGCAGCCAAGTTGGCGTAGACGAGCAGTACTTC.

This sequence joins TRBV10-3 and TRBJ1-2; possible D gene TRBD1, 6 bases. Trimming took 3 bases from V and 2 from J, leaving 10 bases between them. CDR3 size: 14 residues. The germline V gene encodes CDR1 ENHRY and CDR2 SYGVKD. This chain's CDR3 is CAISDYRDNYGYTF. DNA of the CDR3: TGTGCCATCAGTGACTACAGGGACAACTATGGCTACACCTTC.